These T cell receptor beta chains were read from a single sample in a study of cytomegalovirus exposure and HLA in healthy donors. Assay: immunoSEQ multiplex PCR; the TCRdb copy retains only in-frame clones and omits some. The table records approximately 160,000 clones, roughly 80% of them present only once. The material sequenced was PBMCs. Source of these receptors: a male donor in good health and CMV-seronegative. The CDR3 runs from the conserved cysteine through the conserved F or W. Each record gives: V gene, J gene, clone size, CDR3 protein. A clone size is listed for some rows: how often the clone was seen (once, few, many), or a class if it is expanded.

>TRBV5-4|TRBJ2-1|once
CASSPGGTSGKDEQFF
>TRBV11-3|TRBJ1-1|NA
CASSQGRGSEAFF
>TRBV6-4|TRBJ2-2|once
CASSTSGGNTGELFF
>TRBV27|TRBJ1-3|NA
CASRRWGDDGNTIYF
>TRBV18|TRBJ2-2|NA
CASSPMFTGELFF
>TRBV2|TRBJ2-7|NA
CASSPPRGAGGRPYEQYF
>TRBV4-2|TRBJ2-7|NA
CASSQDLPGTGLGEQYF
>TRBV15|TRBJ2-7|NA
CATSGRTDSYEQYF
>TRBV28|TRBJ1-5|NA
CASSLGSYQPQHF
>TRBV19|TRBJ2-5|NA
CASSTGAGGEVETQYF
>TRBV18|TRBJ2-7|NA
CASSLLNGTSGNYEQYF
>TRBV9|TRBJ2-1|NA
CASSVDSLAPYNEQFF
>TRBV28|TRBJ2-1|NA
CASSFQGRYNEQFF
>TRBV7-2|TRBJ1-1|NA
CASSSTGFPEAFF
>TRBV9|TRBJ1-6|NA
CASSVDGRSPLHF
>TRBV25-1|TRBJ1-1|NA
CASSADPGTEAFF